The 23 T cell receptor beta chains listed next were all sequenced from one sample in a study of CD8 T cells in Susac syndrome. With random hexamers, reverse transcription was performed on about 0.45 to 1 ug of RNA. Each CDR3 protein is one row after TCRdb ran MiXCR on the immunoSEQ multiplex PCR reads. Of more than 250,000 distinct CDR3 sequences in the sample, 90% to 95% are singletons; the top ten hold 0.06% to 0.075%. The source material was CD4+ T cells from PBMCs. The receptors shown here come from a human donor with multiple sclerosis.

This chain joins TRBV5-5 and TRBJ1-2; D perhaps matches TRBD1 (5 bases). V was pared by 0 bases and J by 8 bases, with 14 bases between. CDR1 SGHKS and CDR2 YYEKEE come from the germline V gene (reference sequence). CDR3 size: 14 residues. The CDR3 loop is CASSLVGGGGGYTF. CDR3 sequence (DNA): TGTGCCAGCAGCTTGGTTGGGGGTGGTGGAGGCTACACCTTC.

The chain joins TRBV9 to TRBJ1-2; D is undetermined. With 0 bases removed from V and 2 bases from J, the gap between germline ends came to 11 bases. The CDR3 totals 15 residues. Germline V lookup: CDR1 SGDLS, CDR2 YYNGEE. The CDR3 protein is CASSVAERGNYGYTF. The CDR3 region has the DNA TGTGCCAGCAGCGTAGCTGAACGGGGAAACTATGGCTACACCTTC.

The chain links TRBV4-1 to TRBJ2-1; D ambiguous. The CDR3 contains 15 residues. The germline V gene has CDR1 MGHRA and CDR2 YSYEKL. V lost 1 base and J lost 3, with 10 bases in between. The CDR3 DNA follows: TGCGCCAGCAGCCAAGGCCGACAAGACTACAATGAGCAGTTCTTC. It specifies CASSQGRQDYNEQFF.

The chain is built from TRBV4-2 and TRBJ2-2; a weak D match, TRBD2 (5 bases). Trimming pared 3 bases from V and 5 bases from J, leaving 13 bases between. This CDR3 comprises 15 residues. Germline lookup yields CDR1 LGHNA and CDR2 YNFKEQ. This CDR3 is CASSQLSGVTGELFF. CDR3 coding DNA: TGTGCCAGCAGCCAGCTGAGCGGAGTTACCGGGGAGCTGTTTTTT.

The J gene is TRBJ2-2, the V gene TRBV20-1; D ambiguous. Germline V gives CDR1 DFQATT, CDR2 SNEGSKA (reference sequence). This CDR3 is built from 16 residues. V lost 2 bases, J lost 2 bases, and 15 bases lay in between. CDR3 sequence reads: CSARRFFRANTGELFF. The CDR3 coding sequence is TGCAGTGCTAGAAGGTTTTTTCGGGCAAACACCGGGGAGCTGTTTTTT.

The chain has TRBV29-1 and TRBJ1-2, with D possibly TRBD1 on 6 matching bases. The CDR3 totals 14 residues. Looked up from germline, CDR1 is SQVTM and CDR2 is ANQGSEA. Trimming took 3 bases from V and 2 from J, leaving 13 bases between them. The CDR3 sequence: CSVDSGGTNYGYTF. The CDR3 DNA sequence: TGCAGCGTTGACTCTGGCGGGACAAACTATGGCTACACCTTC.

The chain has TRBV19 and TRBJ1-2; TRBD1 matches 8 bases. The CDR3 is made up of 17 amino acids. Germline trimming cut 2 bases from V and 6 bases from J; bases unmatched to any gene: 14. CDR1 and CDR2 (germline): LNHDA, SQIVND (reference sequence). The CDR3 region is CASSIPRDRTIHHGYTF. CDR3 coding DNA: TGTGCCAGTAGTATACCTCGGGACAGGACTATCCACCATGGCTACACCTTC. Complete variable domain (other parts from reference TRBV19 and TRBJ1-2): DGGITQSPKYLFRKEGQNVTLSCEQNLNHDAMYWYRQDPGQGLRLIYYSQIVNDFQKGDIAEGYSVSREKKESFPLTVTSAQKNPTAFYLCASSIPRDRTIHHGYTFGSGTRLTVV.

The rearrangement links TRBV20-1 to TRBJ2-1; 7 bases match TRBD2. Trimming removed 3 bases from V and 7 bases from J; junction bases left unmatched: 6. The germline CDR1 and CDR2 sequences are DFQATT and SNEGSKA (reference sequence). The CDR3 runs to 13 residues. This CDR3 reads CSARGEGRNEQFF. Here the CDR3 DNA reads TGCAGTGCTAGGGGGGAGGGCCGAAATGAGCAGTTCTTC.

The gene calls are TRBV12-3 or TRBV12-4 and TRBJ2-1; the match to TRBD2 covers 13 bases. J lost 7 bases, V lost 5 bases, and 5 bases had no gene match. The CDR3 is 15 residues long. CDR3 sequence reads: CASSQTSGGSNEQFF. CDR3 in DNA: TGTGCCAGCAGTCAGACTAGCGGGGGGTCGAATGAGCAGTTCTTC.

V gene TRBV2 combines with J gene TRBJ2-1, with D possibly matching TRBD2 (5 bases). Trimming shortened V by 6 bases and J by 6 bases, and 15 bases separated the two germline ends. Germline V gives CDR1 SNHLY, CDR2 FYNNEI. This CDR3 spans 14 amino acids. CDR3 sequence: CASSLEGLLNEQFF. The CDR3 coding sequence is TGTGCCAGCAGCCTTGAGGGCCTCCTCAATGAGCAGTTCTTC. The full variable domain, its missing parts supplied by reference TRBV2 and TRBJ2-1, is EPEVTQTPSHQVTQMGQEVILRCVPISNHLYFYWYRQILGQKVEFLVSFYNNEISEKSEIFDDQFSVERPDGSNFTLKIRSTKLEDSAMYFCASSLEGLLNEQFFGPGTRLTVL.

The gene calls are TRBV7-9 and TRBJ1-2, with TRBD1 matching over 12 bases. V lost 5 bases and J lost 7; bases outside the gene matches: 5. Germline CDR1 reads SEHNR; CDR2 reads FQNEAQ (reference sequence). The CDR3 runs 14 residues. The CDR3 DNA reads TGTGCCAGCAGCCGGGGACAGGGGGCGGTTGGCTACACCTTC. It encodes CASSRGQGAVGYTF.

The chain carries TRBV7-2 and TRBJ1-5; no clear D. Germline CDR1 and CDR2: SGHTA and FQGNSA. Trimming shortened V by 3 bases and J by 2 bases, and 11 bases separated the two germline ends. This CDR3 spans 15 amino acids. DNA for the CDR3: TGTGCCAGCAGCTTTCGAAGGAGCGGCAATCAGCCCCAGCATTTT. Residues: CASSFRRSGNQPQHF. The full variable domain, completed using reference TRBV7-2 and TRBJ1-5, is GAGVSQSPSNKVTEKGKDVELRCDPISGHTALYWYRQSLGQGLEFLIYFQGNSAPDKSGLPSDRFSAERTGGSVSTLTIQRTQQEDSAVYLCASSFRRSGNQPQHFGDGTRLSIL.

The chain is built from TRBV3-1 and TRBJ1-2; D unresolved. The CDR3 is 14 residues long. Germline V gives CDR1 LGHDT, CDR2 YNNKEL (reference sequence). The V gene lost 8 bases and the J gene lost 4 bases, with 17 bases spanning the gap. The CDR3 reads CASARTGEGYGYTF. The CDR3 DNA reads TGTGCCAGCGCTCGCACTGGGGAGGGCTATGGCTACACCTTC. Using reference TRBV3-1 and TRBJ1-2 for the parts outside the CDR3, the full variable domain is DTAVSQTPKYLVTQMGNDKSIKCEQNLGHDTMYWYKQDSKKFLKIMFSYNNKELIINETVPNRFSPKSPDKAHLNLHINSLELGDSAVYFCASARTGEGYGYTFGSGTRLTVV.

The CDR3 reads CASSPSGGKAEAFF. As DNA, the CDR3 is TGTGCCAGCTCACCATCAGGGGGCAAGGCTGAAGCTTTCTTT. The chain combines TRBV18 with TRBJ1-1, with 8 bases aligning to TRBD1. Trimming cost V 2 bases and J 6 bases; bases outside gene matches: 5. Germline V gene data show CDR1 as KGHSH and CDR2 as LQKENI. This CDR3 contains 14 residues.

The chain joins TRBV12-3 or TRBV12-4 to TRBJ1-2, with D unresolved. The CDR3 totals 15 residues. The V gene lost 1 base and the J gene lost 4 bases, with 13 bases spanning the gap. CDR3 bases: TGTGCCAGCAGTTTAGTGACGGCATCGCTCTATGGCTACACCTTC. Translation: CASSLVTASLYGYTF.

The CDR3 bases are TGTGCCTGGACTAGTCGCCAGAACACCGGGGAGCTGTTTTTT. This encodes CAWTSRQNTGELFF. This chain joins TRBV30 and TRBJ2-2; unclear D gene. The V end was cut by 4 bases, the J end by 1 base, with 10 bases between. The CDR3 consists of 14 residues. The germline gives CDR1 GTSNPN, CDR2 SVGIG (reference sequence).

V gene TRBV29-1 combines with J gene TRBJ2-5; 9 bases line up with TRBD2. This CDR3 has 14 amino acids. Germline CDR1 is SQVTM and CDR2 is ANQGSEA. Trimming removed 4 bases from V and 4 bases from J; junction bases left unmatched: 7. The CDR3 reads CSVAASGARETQYF. CDR3 in DNA: TGCAGCGTTGCGGCTAGCGGGGCAAGAGAGACCCAGTACTTC.

The chain uses TRBV15 and TRBJ1-2, with D possibly being TRBD1 (5 bases). CDR1 and CDR2 from the germline V gene are LNHNV and YYDKDF (reference sequence). The CDR3 consists of 16 residues. The germline V and J ends were trimmed by 1 base and 3 bases, with 15 bases remaining between them. The CDR3 DNA follows: TGTGCCACCAGCAGAGTCAAGAGAGGGACCCACTATGGCTACACCTTC. It translates to CATSRVKRGTHYGYTF.

The chain combines TRBV7-3 with TRBJ1-5; D is ambiguous. Germline assignment: CDR1 SGHTA and CDR2 FQGTGA. Trimming left V 0 bases short and J 3 bases short, with 9 bases between. This CDR3 is built from 15 residues. The CDR3 is CASSLTAADNQPQHF. In DNA, the CDR3 is TGTGCCAGCAGCTTAACTGCCGCGGACAATCAGCCCCAGCATTTT.

The genes are TRBV19 and TRBJ1-2; 8 nucleotides match TRBD1. The CDR3 is 14 residues long. After removal of 6 bases from V and 4 bases from J, the junction contained 7 bases not matched to a gene. CDR1 and CDR2 (germline): LNHDA, SQIVND (reference sequence). This CDR3 is CASRTGAAVYGYTF. In DNA, the CDR3 is TGTGCCAGTAGGACAGGGGCCGCGGTCTATGGCTACACCTTC.

This clonotype turned up a few times. The rearrangement links TRBV18 to TRBJ1-5; 9 bases align to TRBD1. V lost 5 bases, J lost 1 base, and 3 bases stayed unmatched. CDR1 and CDR2 (germline): KGHSH, LQKENI. CDR3 length: 15 residues. For the CDR3, the DNA is TGTGCCAGCTCATCGGACAGGGGAAGCAATCAGCCCCAGCATTTT. It specifies CASSSDRGSNQPQHF.

This sequence joins TRBV30 and TRBJ2-5; 11 positions match TRBD2. Germline CDR1 GTSNPN, CDR2 SVGIG (reference sequence). V lost 3 bases to trimming and J lost 4 bases; unmatched junction nucleotides: 7. This CDR3 is 15 amino acids long. The CDR3 region is CAWRNSGGVRETQYF. DNA for the CDR3: TGTGCCTGGAGAAATAGCGGGGGGGTCCGAGAGACCCAGTACTTC.

The gene calls are TRBV29-1 and TRBJ2-2; maybe TRBD1 (5 bases). V was pared by 4 bases and J by 0 bases, with 6 bases between. Germline V gives CDR1 SQVTM, CDR2 ANQGSEA. The CDR3 has 13 residues. The CDR3 sequence: CSVGQTNTGELFF. The CDR3 DNA follows: TGCAGCGTTGGACAGACGAACACCGGGGAGCTGTTTTTT.